The 25 T cell receptor beta chains presented below share a single source sample, sequenced in a study of cytomegalovirus exposure and HLA in healthy donors. Researchers ran the PCR with 60 Vbeta and 13 Jbeta primers. The table came from immunoSEQ multiplex PCR; TCRdb's copy has only in-frame clones and leaves some out. Of around 91,000 clones listed, 70% to 85% are singletons. What was sequenced was PBMCs. These receptors were taken from a man aged 18-30 years in good health and CMV-seronegative.

This chain uses TRBV28 with TRBJ2-2; 10 bases match TRBD1. J lost 6 bases, V lost 2 bases, and 12 bases had no gene match. Looked up from germline, CDR1 is MDHEN and CDR2 is SYDVKM. The CDR3 has 18 residues. For the CDR3, the DNA is TGTGCCAGCAGTTTAGTTTGGCGTGCGACAGGGGGCCCCGGGGAGCTGTTTTTT. Amino acids: CASSLVWRATGGPGELFF.

In this sample, this clone turned up once. The V and J genes are TRBV15 and TRBJ1-5; D is perhaps TRBD1 (6 bases). The germline V gene has CDR1 LNHNV and CDR2 YYDKDF (reference sequence). This CDR3 has 14 amino acids. V lost 5 bases and J 4 bases, leaving 12 bases between the germline ends. The CDR3 DNA reads as TGTGCCACCAGCCTCGGACAGAATAATCAGCCCCAGCATTTT. It codes for CATSLGQNNQPQHF.

The rearrangement joins TRBV30 to TRBJ2-5; 7 bases align to TRBD2. Per the germline V gene, CDR1 is GTSNPN and CDR2 is SVGIG (reference sequence). The ends lost 2 bases at V and 5 bases at J; junction bases unmatched: 8. CDR3 length: 14 amino acids. Here the CDR3 reads CAWSSAGRVETQYF. DNA for the CDR3: TGTGCCTGGAGTTCGGCAGGGAGGGTGGAGACCCAGTACTTC.

The gene calls are TRBV5-1 and TRBJ2-5; TRBD1 is a possible D gene (6 bases). The DNA end favors TRBJ2-7, so the J call may be wrong. Germline V gives CDR1 SGHRS, CDR2 YFSETQ. The CDR3 runs 14 residues. As DNA, the CDR3 is TGCGCCAGCAGCGACGGGACACTATCCTACGAGCAGTACTTC. Its translation is CASSDGTLSYEQYF.

The rearrangement joins TRBV29-1 to TRBJ1-2; TRBD1 aligns across 8 bases. The ends lost 6 bases at V and 3 bases at J; junction bases unmatched: 6. Germline CDR1 SQVTM, CDR2 ANQGSEA. The CDR3 is 13 amino acids. For the CDR3, the DNA is TGCAGCGTCCGGACAGGGTGGGACTATGGCTACACCTTC. Encoded protein: CSVRTGWDYGYTF.

This chain links TRBV28 with TRBJ2-4; TRBD1 is a possible D gene (6 bases). This CDR3 is built from 14 residues. CDR1 is MDHEN and CDR2 is SYDVKM in the germline V gene. Trimming shortened V by 2 bases and J by 1 base, and 6 bases separated the two germline ends. In DNA, the CDR3 is TGTGCCAGCAGTTTACAGGGGGCCAAAAACATTCAGTACTTC. Translated, it gives CASSLQGAKNIQYF.

The V call is TRBV29-1, the J call TRBJ2-7; 9 bases are shared with TRBD2. The V gene end was trimmed by 6 bases and the J gene end by 2 bases; junction bases not matched to a gene: 5. This CDR3 is built from 13 residues. Per germline, CDR1 SQVTM and CDR2 ANQGSEA. The CDR3 DNA is TGCAGCGTCGAGCGGGAGGAACCCTACGAGCAGTACTTC. Protein: CSVEREEPYEQYF.

The chain links TRBV6-5 to TRBJ2-5; TRBD2 agrees at 7 bases. After removal of 0 bases from V and 5 bases from J, the junction contained 3 bases not matched to a gene. This CDR3 has 14 residues. Germline CDR1 is MNHEY and CDR2 is SVGAGI. The CDR3 loop is CASSYSGGGETQYF. The CDR3 DNA sequence: TGTGCCAGCAGTTACTCTGGGGGAGGGGAGACCCAGTACTTC.

The rearrangement uses TRBV5-4 and TRBJ1-5; maybe TRBD1 (5 bases). Germline V gives CDR1 SGHNT, CDR2 YYREEE (reference sequence). This CDR3 has 13 amino acids. The germline V and J ends were trimmed by 3 bases and 5 bases, with 9 bases remaining between them. The CDR3 sequence: CASSYDSHQPQHF. DNA of the CDR3: TGTGCCAGCAGCTACGACAGCCATCAGCCCCAGCATTTT.

The table lists this clone with a few counts. This sequence joins TRBV7-9 and TRBJ2-7; tentatively, D is TRBD2 (5 bases). Trimming cost V 5 bases and J 3 bases, with 11 bases left between them. Germline CDR1 SEHNR, CDR2 FQNEAQ (reference sequence). This CDR3 is 13 amino acids long. CDR3 nucleotides: TGTGCCAGCAGCCTGAGGGCGGGCTACGAGCAGTACTTC. This codes for CASSLRAGYEQYF.

The chain uses TRBV11-3 and TRBJ2-5; the D gene is possibly TRBD1 (6 bases). The CDR3 has 15 amino acids. Germline CDR1 and CDR2: SGHNT and YENEEA. V lost 1 base to trimming and J lost 5 bases, with 14 bases between them. The CDR3 DNA follows: TGTGCCAGCAGCTTAGGGCTGGGGGCAGATGAGACCCAGTACTTC. This gives the protein CASSLGLGADETQYF.

This clone appeared a single time. J is TRBJ2-7 and V is TRBV5-8; 8 positions agree with TRBD2. V trimming: 6 bases; J trimming: 5 bases; junction bases outside the gene matches: 1. CDR1 is SGHTS, CDR2 YDEGEE, per germline. The CDR3 has 11 amino acids. CDR3 loop: CASTGGDEQYF. The CDR3 DNA sequence: TGTGCCAGCACCGGGGGGGACGAGCAGTACTTC.

The chain is built from TRBV5-4 and TRBJ2-7, with D uncertain. Per the germline V gene, CDR1 is SGHNT and CDR2 is YYREEE (reference sequence). Trimming removed 4 bases from V and 1 base from J, with 9 bases in between. CDR3 length: 13 amino acids. As DNA, the CDR3 is TGTGCCAGCAGCCAGTCCTCTTCCTACGAGCAGTACTTC. Amino acids: CASSQSSSYEQYF.

This clone was seen only a few times. At one boundary the junction diverges from the germline segment, which might be a read error. The chain links TRBV5-6 to TRBJ1-2, with TRBD1 matching 8 bases. The CDR3 extends over 18 amino acids. Per germline, CDR1 SGHDT and CDR2 YYEEEE. This chain's CDR3 is CASSSYRDRLKSNYDYTF. The CDR3 nucleotides read TGTGCCAGCAGCTCTTACCGGGACAGGCTCAAATCTAACTATGACTACACCTTC. Filled out from reference TRBV5-6 and TRBJ1-2, the complete variable domain reads DAGVTQSPTHLIKTRGQQVTLRCSPKSGHDTVSWYQQALGQGPQFIFQYYEEEERQRGNFPDRFSGHQFPNYSSELNVNALLLGDSALYLCASSSYRDRLKSNYDYTFGSGTRLTVV.

The chain has TRBV30 and TRBJ2-1; 9 bases match TRBD2. The CDR3 is 11 amino acids. CDR1 is GTSNPN and CDR2 is SVGIG in the germline V gene (reference sequence). The CDR3 loop is CAAGGENEQFF. CDR3 sequence (DNA): TGTGCGGCGGGAGGGGAGAATGAGCAGTTCTTC.

The CDR3 nucleotides are TGTGCCACCAGCACCTTACGGGACAGGAGATTTAATTCACCCCTCCACTTT. It is translated as CATSTLRDRRFNSPLHF. The gene calls are TRBV15 and TRBJ1-6; the match to TRBD1 covers 8 bases. Germline V gene lookup returns CDR1 LNHNV and CDR2 YYDKDF (reference sequence). J was trimmed by 6 bases and V by 4 bases; bases with no gene match: 11. The CDR3 is 17 amino acids.

The chain carries TRBV11-2 and TRBJ1-2, with 10 bases identical to TRBD1. V shed 5 bases and J 3 bases; nucleotides not matched to a gene: 6. Germline V gene sequence: CDR1 SGHAT, CDR2 FQNNGV. This CDR3 is 15 amino acids long. The DNA of the CDR3 is TGTGCCAGCAGCCGGAGGACAGGGGGTGACTATGGCTACACCTTC. Its translation is CASSRRTGGDYGYTF. Full variable domain (outside the CDR3, taken from reference TRBV11-2 and TRBJ1-2): EAGVAQSPRYKIIEKRQSVAFWCNPISGHATLYWYQQILGQGPKLLIQFQNNGVVDDSQLPKDRFSAERLKGVDSTLKIQPAKLEDSAVYLCASSRRTGGDYGYTFGSGTRLTVV.

This chain links TRBV18 with TRBJ2-1, with D possibly being TRBD2 (6 bases). The V end lost 3 bases, the J end lost 5 bases, and 20 bases lay between the germline ends. Germline CDR1 is KGHSH and CDR2 is LQKENI. The CDR3 covers 17 residues. The CDR3 loop is CASSPFSPAGINNEQFF. The CDR3 DNA sequence: TGTGCCAGCTCACCCTTTAGCCCAGCGGGTATCAACAATGAGCAGTTCTTC.

Regarding this clone: Other DNA sequences from this sample encode an identical CDR3 as well. The rearrangement links TRBV6-1 to TRBJ1-5, with 7 bases fitting TRBD1. Germline V CDR1 and CDR2: MNHNS, SASEGT. V was clipped by 4 bases and J by 2 bases; unmatched bases: 8. The CDR3 loop spans 16 amino acids. The CDR3 sequence: CASSAHRGSGNQPQHF. The CDR3 DNA reads as TGTGCCAGCAGTGCCCACAGGGGCTCCGGCAATCAGCCCCAGCATTTT.

This sequence joins TRBV6-5 and TRBJ2-1, with 8 bases identical to TRBD2. Per germline, CDR1 MNHEY and CDR2 SVGAGI. The CDR3 extends over 16 amino acids. Trimming cost V 2 bases and J 7 bases; bases outside gene matches: 10. The CDR3 nucleotides are TGTGCCAGCAGTTACCTAATAGCGGGATCCGGTAATGAGCAGTTCTTC. It yields the protein CASSYLIAGSGNEQFF.

The V call is TRBV6-5, the J call TRBJ1-5; 7 nucleotides agree with TRBD1. CDR1 is MNHEY and CDR2 is SVGAGI in the germline V gene. J lost 2 bases, V lost 3 bases, and 4 bases had no gene match. The CDR3 spans 15 residues. CDR3 sequence reads: CASSYSGGGNQPQHF. The CDR3 DNA sequence: TGTGCCAGCAGTTATTCAGGGGGTGGCAATCAGCCCCAGCATTTT.

The chain carries TRBV5-6 and TRBJ1-5, with 10 bases that match TRBD1. This CDR3 has 15 amino acids. V trimming: 3 bases; J trimming: 6 bases; junction bases outside the gene matches: 6. The germline gives CDR1 SGHDT, CDR2 YYEEEE. For the CDR3, the DNA is TGTGCCAGCAGCTGGACAGGGGGAATGTCTCAGCCCCAGCATTTT. This sequence encodes CASSWTGGMSQPQHF. The entire variable domain, with the rest obtained from reference TRBV5-6 and TRBJ1-5, is as follows: DAGVTQSPTHLIKTRGQQVTLRCSPKSGHDTVSWYQQALGQGPQFIFQYYEEEERQRGNFPDRFSGHQFPNYSSELNVNALLLGDSALYLCASSWTGGMSQPQHFGDGTRLSIL.

V usage is TRBV28 and J usage is TRBJ1-2; possibly TRBD1 for D (6 bases). Germline values: CDR1 MDHEN, CDR2 SYDVKM. V lost 5 bases and J 0 bases, leaving 13 bases between the germline ends. CDR3 length: 15 amino acids. This CDR3 is CASSPQGRSNYGYTF. The CDR3 nucleotides are TGTGCCAGCAGTCCACAGGGTAGATCTAACTATGGCTACACCTTC.

The chain links TRBV5-8 to TRBJ2-3, with 8 bases matching TRBD1. Trimming at V came to 3 bases and at J to 1 base, leaving 7 bases not matched to a gene. Germline-derived CDR1 and CDR2 are SGHTS and YDEGEE. This CDR3 has 16 residues. This CDR3 reads CASSYTGTGRTDTQYF. The DNA for the CDR3 is TGTGCCAGCAGCTATACCGGGACAGGCCGCACAGATACGCAGTATTTT.

The gene calls are TRBV6-4 and TRBJ2-3; TRBD2 agrees at 8 bases. The CDR3 has 15 residues. CDR1 and CDR2 (germline): MRHNA, SNTAGT. V trimming: 5 bases; J trimming: 1 base; junction bases outside the gene matches: 5. In nucleotides, the CDR3 is TGTGCCAGCAGTCCGACTAGCGCGGGCACAGATACGCAGTATTTT. It encodes CASSPTSAGTDTQYF.